These 21 T cell receptor beta chains were sequenced from one sample in a study of blood T cell repertoires in COVID-19. The table came from immunoSEQ multiplex PCR; TCRdb's copy has only in-frame clones and leaves some out. The profile shows about 180,000 clones, roughly nine tenths of them singletons. Sequenced material: peripheral blood. These receptors were collected from a man younger than 35 who had recovered from COVID-19.

The chain carries TRBV4-1 and TRBJ1-6; weak D call: TRBD1 (6 bases). Between the trimmed V and J ends, which lost 3 bases and 7 bases, there was a span of 16 bases. The CDR3 covers 16 residues. The germline V gene has CDR1 MGHRA and CDR2 YSYEKL. The CDR3 reads CASSHGGGGGNSPLHF. The CDR3 DNA follows: TGCGCCAGCAGCCATGGCGGCGGGGGCGGCAATTCACCCCTCCACTTT.

The J gene is TRBJ2-2, the V gene TRBV5-1; the D gene is possibly TRBD1 (5 bases). The CDR3 spans 16 residues. Germline-derived CDR1 and CDR2 are SGHRS and YFSETQ. V was clipped by 0 bases and J by 5 bases, with 14 bases between them. In nucleotides, the CDR3 is TGCGCCAGCAGCTTGGATGGGGCCCTAGGTACCGGGGAGCTGTTTTTT. This codes for CASSLDGALGTGELFF.

The chain uses TRBV6-5 and TRBJ2-1; 11 positions match TRBD2. With V trimmed by 6 bases and J by 2 bases, 3 bases remained unmatched. The CDR3 sequence is 15 residues long. Germline loops: CDR1 MNHEY, CDR2 SVGAGI. In nucleotides, the CDR3 is TGTGCCAGCAGAGCTAGCGGGAGGCCCTACAATGAGCAGTTCTTC. Translation: CASRASGRPYNEQFF.

This clone was seen many times. Other DNA sequences in this specimen translate into the identical CDR3. This chain links TRBV19 with TRBJ2-7, with 7 bases aligning to TRBD1. V lost 4 bases, J lost 4 bases, and 7 bases stayed unmatched. The germline gives CDR1 LNHDA, CDR2 SQIVND (reference sequence). This CDR3 spans 14 amino acids. The CDR3 here is CASSTTGSSYEQYF. The CDR3 region has the DNA TGTGCCAGTAGTACGACAGGGTCGTCTTACGAGCAGTACTTC.

The rearrangement joins TRBV19 to TRBJ2-6; 10 bases are a match to TRBD1. V was pared by 7 bases and J by 3 bases, with 9 bases of the junction left unmatched. The CDR3 length is 17 residues. Per the germline V gene, CDR1 is LNHDA and CDR2 is SQIVND (reference sequence). The CDR3 DNA sequence: TGTGCCAGTAACCTACCGGGACAGGGGATTGGGGCCAACGTCCTGACTTTC. Its protein product is CASNLPGQGIGANVLTF. Looking up the rest from reference TRBV19 and TRBJ2-6 gives the full variable domain: DGGITQSPKYLFRKEGQNVTLSCEQNLNHDAMYWYRQDPGQGLRLIYYSQIVNDFQKGDIAEGYSVSREKKESFPLTVTSAQKNPTAFYLCASNLPGQGIGANVLTFGAGSRLTVL.

The CDR3 region is CASSLESNRFTGELFF. CDR3 in DNA: TGCGCCAGCAGCTTGGAGAGCAACCGCTTCACCGGGGAGCTGTTTTTT. This chain connects TRBV5-1 to TRBJ2-2; D is unclear. This CDR3 spans 16 amino acids. Looked up from germline, CDR1 is SGHRS and CDR2 is YFSETQ. Trimming removed 0 bases from V and 4 bases from J, with 13 bases in between.

The V call is TRBV6-2 or TRBV6-3, the J call TRBJ2-5; 7 bases map to TRBD1. CDR1 and CDR2 from the germline V gene are MNHEY and SVGEGT. Trimming cost V 7 bases and J 5 bases; bases outside gene matches: 13. The CDR3 is made up of 15 amino acids. CDR3 nucleotide sequence: TGTGCCAGCACCCCAGGGGGTACAGCCCAGGAGACCCAGTACTTC. It specifies CASTPGGTAQETQYF.

This chain uses TRBV9 with TRBJ2-1; 9 bases are shared with TRBD1. The germline gives CDR1 SGDLS, CDR2 YYNGEE. V lost 4 bases to trimming and J lost 8 bases; unmatched junction nucleotides: 7. This CDR3 comprises 14 residues. The CDR3 spells CASSPWTGDHEQFF. CDR3 nucleotides: TGTGCCAGCAGCCCCTGGACAGGGGACCATGAGCAGTTCTTC.

The V and J genes are TRBV7-8 and TRBJ2-1; 8 bases map to TRBD2. Trimming cost V 7 bases and J 3 bases; bases outside gene matches: 8. The CDR3 has 15 amino acids. The germline CDR1 and CDR2 sequences are SGHVS and FQNEAQ. The CDR3 reads CASTLERELYNEQFF. The CDR3 DNA reads TGTGCCAGCACCCTCGAGCGGGAGCTCTACAATGAGCAGTTCTTC. Drawing the rest from reference TRBV7-8 and TRBJ2-1, the complete variable domain is GAGVSQSPRYKVAKRGQDVALRCDPISGHVSLFWYQQALGQGPEFLTYFQNEAQLDKSGLPSDRFFAERPEGSVSTLKIQRTQQEDSAVYLCASTLERELYNEQFFGPGTRLTVL.

The rearrangement links TRBV30 to TRBJ1-2; D is undetermined. V lost 1 base and J 2 bases, leaving 8 bases between the germline ends. The germline gives CDR1 GTSNPN, CDR2 SVGIG (reference sequence). The CDR3 is 13 amino acids. In DNA form, the CDR3 reads TGTGCCTGGAGTGAATTCCGGAACTATGGCTACACCTTC. It translates to CAWSEFRNYGYTF. The complete variable domain, with remaining parts taken from reference TRBV30 and TRBJ1-2, reads SQTIHQWPATLVQPVGSPLSLECTVEGTSNPNLYWYRQAAGRGLQLLFYSVGIGQISSEVPQNLSASRPQDRQFILSSKKLLLSDSGFYLCAWSEFRNYGYTFGSGTRLTVV.

The chain joins TRBV11-2 to TRBJ2-7; 9 bases are shared with TRBD2. The V gene end was trimmed by 5 bases and the J gene end by 5 bases; junction bases not matched to a gene: 13. The germline V gene encodes CDR1 SGHAT and CDR2 FQNNGV. The CDR3 totals 16 residues. The CDR3: CASSRLLAGYDHEQYF. The CDR3, as DNA: TGTGCCAGCAGCCGCCTTCTAGCGGGATATGACCACGAGCAGTACTTC.

J is TRBJ1-2 and V is TRBV6-5, with D possibly matching TRBD1 (5 bases). In germline, CDR1 is MNHEY, CDR2 SVGAGI. Trimming shortened V by 6 bases and J by 4 bases, and 15 bases separated the two germline ends. The CDR3 is made up of 14 amino acids. CDR3 DNA: TGTGCCAGCAGCCTTGGGGCTCGCGGCTATGGCTACACCTTC. Translation gives CASSLGARGYGYTF.

With regard to this clone: The sample holds other DNA sequences that translate to the same CDR3. The rearrangement links TRBV30 to TRBJ1-1, with 8 nucleotides matching TRBD1. From germline, CDR1 is GTSNPN and CDR2 SVGIG (reference sequence). The J segment lost 5 bases and the V segment lost 0 bases, leaving 2 bases of the junction unmatched. The CDR3 runs to 13 residues. DNA of the CDR3: TGTGCCTGGAGTGTCAACAGGGGGACTGAAGCTTTCTTT. This codes for CAWSVNRGTEAFF.

V gene TRBV7-9 combines with J gene TRBJ1-2, with TRBD1 matching over 9 bases. From germline, CDR1 is SEHNR and CDR2 FQNEAQ (reference sequence). Losses at the gene ends were 1 base for V and 6 bases for J; bases not matched to a gene: 3. This CDR3 spans 14 amino acids. The CDR3 loop reads CASSLEGTGNGYTF. The CDR3 region has the DNA TGTGCCAGCAGCTTAGAGGGGACAGGGAATGGCTACACCTTC.

The chain carries TRBV11-2 and TRBJ1-2; TRBD1 agrees at 7 bases. CDR1 SGHAT and CDR2 FQNNGV come from the germline V gene. The V and J ends lost 0 bases and 5 bases, in that order; junction bases with no gene match: 6. This CDR3 region has 15 residues. The CDR3 spells CASSLEMTGMYGYTF. The CDR3, as DNA: TGTGCCAGCAGCTTAGAGATGACAGGGATGTATGGCTACACCTTC.

This chain connects TRBV10-3 to TRBJ1-2; maybe TRBD1 (6 bases). The V gene's germline CDR1 is ENHRY and CDR2 SYGVKD. V gave up 10 bases and J gave up 2 bases, with 20 bases separating them. The CDR3 loop spans 15 amino acids. The CDR3 region has the DNA TGTGCCACCACTAGCGGACAGAATCCAAACTATGGCTACACCTTC. As protein: CATTSGQNPNYGYTF.

This chain connects TRBV28 to TRBJ2-7; D is possibly TRBD1 (5 bases). Germline CDR1 is MDHEN and CDR2 is SYDVKM. V was cut by 6 bases and J by 2 bases, with 17 bases left in between. CDR3 size: 15 residues. The CDR3 protein is CASSESSPGTYEQYF. CDR3 DNA sequence: TGTGCCAGCAGCGAATCGTCCCCAGGGACCTACGAGCAGTACTTC.

The J gene is TRBJ1-6, the V gene TRBV5-1, with 7 bases that match TRBD1. Germline lookup yields CDR1 SGHRS and CDR2 YFSETQ. This CDR3 contains 16 residues. The trim removed 4 bases at V and 7 bases at J, leaving 11 bases unmatched. CDR3 residues: CASSPQTGTENSPLHF. CDR3 nucleotides: TGCGCCAGCAGCCCGCAAACCGGGACAGAGAATTCACCCCTCCACTTT.

The chain has TRBV19 and TRBJ2-1, with 12 bases that match TRBD2. With V trimmed by 7 bases and J by 7 bases, 14 bases remained unmatched. CDR1 is LNHDA and CDR2 is SQIVND in the germline V gene (reference sequence). This CDR3 is 17 amino acids long. CDR3 nucleotides: TGTGCCAGTACCGGACCCCAGACTAGCGGGAGTAGGAATGAGCAGTTCTTC. Protein product: CASTGPQTSGSRNEQFF.

The genes are TRBV12-5 and TRBJ1-1; 9 bases map to TRBD1. The V and J ends lost 1 base and 4 bases, in that order; junction bases with no gene match: 7. Germline V CDR1 and CDR2: LGHNT, FRNRAP. The CDR3 is 16 amino acids. CDR3 in DNA: TGTGCTAGTGGTTTGGATTCTGGGACAGGGACCACTGAAGCTTTCTTT. Its translation is CASGLDSGTGTTEAFF.

The rearrangement joins TRBV5-4 to TRBJ2-5; D uncertain. Per germline, CDR1 SGHNT and CDR2 YYREEE (reference sequence). Trimming took 4 bases from V and 2 from J, leaving 3 bases between them. The CDR3 runs to 11 residues. The CDR3 nucleotides are TGTGCCAGCAGCCAACAAGAGACCCAGTACTTC. This sequence encodes CASSQQETQYF.